One and the same sample provided the 16 T cell receptor beta chains below, sequenced in a study of T-cell memory formation after mild COVID-19 (dated by TCRdb to 2020 to 2023). Library creation used 5' RACE. Sequencer: Illumina NovaSeq 6000. Starting from the raw public reads, TCRdb applied fastp trimming at Q25, assembled clones with MiXCR and retained in-frame beta chains. Rows with one shared CDR3 protein collapse into an entry with the most common genes and DNA. Present in this sample are 400,000 or so distinct CDR3 sequences, over 15% of which were seen just once. The ten top clones hold roughly 8.4% of the sample. Material for sequencing was PBMCs or a T cell subset sorted from them (not recorded which). The receptors were gathered from an adult woman who had mild COVID-19 (a few samples of this study predate the infection). The sample titles of this study are shuffled in the database, so cell type and time point are left out; the donor was told from shared clones.

This sequence joins TRBV7-2 and TRBJ2-3, with TRBD2 matching over 14 bases. This CDR3 region has 19 residues. After removal of 0 bases from V and 2 bases from J, the junction contained 7 bases not matched to a gene. Looked up from germline, CDR1 is SGHTA and CDR2 is FQGNSA. For the CDR3, the DNA is TGTGCCAGCAGCTTAGCCCCGGGACTAGCGGGAGACCCCACAGATACGCAGTATTTT. Translating it yields CASSLAPGLAGDPTDTQYF.

In this sample, this clonotype turned up a few times. V gene TRBV12-3 or TRBV12-4 combines with J gene TRBJ1-5; tentatively, D is TRBD1 (5 bases). V was shortened by 2 bases and J by 0 bases, with 17 bases between the two germline ends. The CDR3 sequence is 18 residues long. The CDR3, as DNA: TGTGCCAGCAGTTTATTCGTTGTTGGGGACGGTAGCAATCAGCCCCAGCATTTT. It translates to CASSLFVVGDGSNQPQHF.

This chain connects TRBV20-1 to TRBJ1-3, with D unclear. Germline values: CDR1 DFQATT, CDR2 SNEGSKA (reference sequence). V lost 6 bases, J lost 0 bases, and 15 bases lay in between. This CDR3 contains 15 residues. The CDR3 DNA reads as TGCAGTGCCACGACAAGCGTTTACTCTGGAAACACCATATATTTT. This codes for CSATTSVYSGNTIYF.

The chain is built from TRBV2 and TRBJ1-1; tentative D call: TRBD1 (5 bases). The germline CDR1 and CDR2 sequences are SNHLY and FYNNEI. The CDR3 is 11 amino acids. Trimming left V 9 bases short and J 7 bases short, with 12 bases between. In DNA, the CDR3 is TGTGCCAGTTCCTGGGGGAGTGAAGCTTTCTTT. Its translation is CASSWGSEAFF.

This chain uses TRBV28 with TRBJ2-1, with D possibly matching TRBD1 (6 bases). Germline V CDR1 and CDR2: MDHEN, SYDVKM. CDR3 length equals 14 residues. The V end lost 6 bases, the J end lost 6 bases, and 15 bases lay between the germline ends. CDR3 sequence reads: CASSEGPRGNEQFF. CDR3 sequence (DNA): TGTGCCAGCAGCGAGGGGCCCAGGGGCAATGAGCAGTTCTTC.

This chain joins TRBV5-6 and TRBJ2-7; D is perhaps TRBD2 (6 bases). CDR1 and CDR2 (germline): SGHDT, YYEEEE. CDR3 size: 17 residues. The V end was cut by 4 bases, the J end by 1 base, with 21 bases between. As DNA, the CDR3 is TGTGCCAGCAGCCGTGCGAATACGGGCGGGGAGTCCTACGAGCAGTACTTC. This sequence encodes CASSRANTGGESYEQYF.

Only a few counts were recorded for this clonotype. This sequence joins TRBV5-5 and TRBJ2-7; D is perhaps TRBD1 (5 bases). Looked up from germline, CDR1 is SGHKS and CDR2 is YYEKEE (reference sequence). The CDR3 spans 14 residues. The V and J ends lost 3 bases and 4 bases respectively, with 14 bases between them. CDR3 region: CASSSTPQGYEQYF. CDR3 in DNA: TGTGCCAGCAGCTCAACTCCCCAGGGATACGAGCAGTACTTC.

The J gene is TRBJ2-7, the V gene TRBV3-1, with D uncertain. The V and J ends lost 4 bases and 4 bases respectively, with 5 bases between them. The CDR3 totals 11 residues. The germline V gene encodes CDR1 LGHDT and CDR2 YNNKEL (reference sequence). The CDR3 DNA reads TGTGCCAGCAGCCGCCAGTACGAGCAGTACTTC. Encoded protein: CASSRQYEQYF.

The V and J genes are TRBV24-1 and TRBJ2-3; 13 positions agree with TRBD2. The CDR3 covers 17 residues. V gave up 4 bases and J gave up 4 bases; unmatched junction bases: 7. From germline, CDR1 is KGHDR and CDR2 SFDVKD. Here the CDR3 reads CATSDSGLAGDADTQYF. CDR3 nucleotides: TGTGCCACCAGTGACTCTGGACTAGCGGGAGACGCAGATACGCAGTATTTT.

This clonotype has at least ten counts. The rearrangement joins TRBV2 to TRBJ2-2, with D hard to call. CDR1 SNHLY and CDR2 FYNNEI come from the germline V gene. CDR3 length equals 14 residues. V lost 4 bases and J 1 base, leaving 7 bases between the germline ends. CDR3: CASSASMNTGELFF. For the CDR3, the DNA is TGTGCCAGCAGTGCGTCTATGAACACCGGGGAGCTGTTTTTT.

The rearrangement links TRBV4-1 to TRBJ2-1, with D unclear. The germline gives CDR1 MGHRA, CDR2 YSYEKL. V lost 4 bases to trimming and J lost 0 bases, with 13 bases between them. CDR3 length: 16 residues. The CDR3: CASSPKKYSSYNEQFF. CDR3 bases: TGCGCCAGCAGCCCAAAAAAGTACAGCTCCTACAATGAGCAGTTCTTC.

This clonotype was detected a few times. The V gene is TRBV29-1, the J gene TRBJ1-2; D gene ambiguous. CDR3 length: 13 amino acids. With 8 bases removed from V and 0 bases from J, the gap between germline ends came to 13 bases. Germline V gene data show CDR1 as SQVTM and CDR2 as ANQGSEA. Here the CDR3 reads CSLLLGPNYGYTF. The CDR3 nucleotides read TGCAGCCTACTACTTGGGCCTAACTATGGCTACACCTTC.

V is TRBV2 and J is TRBJ1-5; 9 positions match TRBD1. The V segment lost 6 bases and the J segment 7 bases; nucleotides outside the gene matches: 10. The CDR3 is 15 amino acids. Germline CDR1 is SNHLY and CDR2 is FYNNEI. The CDR3 is CASSPEQGARQPQHF. CDR3 bases: TGTGCCAGCAGCCCGGAACAGGGGGCGAGACAGCCCCAGCATTTT. The full variable domain, its missing parts supplied by reference TRBV2 and TRBJ1-5, is EPEVTQTPSHQVTQMGQEVILRCVPISNHLYFYWYRQILGQKVEFLVSFYNNEISEKSEIFDDQFSVERPDGSNFTLKIRSTKLEDSAMYFCASSPEQGARQPQHFGDGTRLSIL.

The chain carries TRBV6-6 and TRBJ1-1, with 7 bases fitting TRBD1. Germline CDR1 reads MNHNY; CDR2 reads SVGAGI (reference sequence). CDR3 length: 15 residues. J was trimmed by 2 bases and V by 6 bases; bases with no gene match: 9. CDR3 in amino acids: CASRRLTGLNTEAFF. CDR3 nucleotide sequence: TGTGCCAGCAGACGGCTGACAGGGCTCAACACTGAAGCTTTCTTT.

The rearrangement links TRBV18 to TRBJ1-1; tentative D call: TRBD1 (5 bases). The CDR3 loop spans 13 amino acids. Germline CDR1 is KGHSH and CDR2 is LQKENI. The V gene lost 3 bases and the J gene lost 4 bases, with 9 bases spanning the gap. The CDR3 region is CASSPQGSTEAFF. In DNA, the CDR3 is TGTGCCAGCTCACCCCAGGGTTCCACTGAAGCTTTCTTT.

The genes are TRBV7-2 and TRBJ2-2; perhaps TRBD1 as D (6 bases). V was pared by 3 bases and J by 3 bases, with 11 bases between. Germline V gene lookup returns CDR1 SGHTA and CDR2 FQGNSA. This CDR3 spans 15 amino acids. CDR3 protein: CASSFTGTYTGELFF. CDR3 sequence (DNA): TGTGCCAGCAGCTTTACCGGGACATACACCGGGGAGCTGTTTTTT.